The rows below give T cell receptor beta chains drawn from one sample of a study of cytomegalovirus exposure and HLA in healthy donors. Produced via immunoSEQ multiplex PCR; TCRdb's table is partial and in-frame only. The sample lists fewer than 150,000 clones, about three quarters occurring once. The sequenced sample was PBMCs. These receptors all stem from a man between 60 and 75 years old in good health and CMV-seropositive. CDR3s include the opening cysteine and the closing phenylalanine or tryptophan. Fields, in order: clone size, V gene, J gene, D gene, CDR3 protein, CDR3 DNA. D genes are given only for firm matches. Clone size appears in some rows only: once, few, many, or a class for an expanded clone.

.	TRBV5-1	TRBJ1-3	TRBD1	CTSSLRGPSGNTIYF	TGCACCAGCAGCTTGAGGGGGCCGTCTGGAAACACCATATATTTT
few	TRBV9	TRBJ1-2	TRBD1	CASSGDSYGYTF	TGTGCCAGCAGTGGGGACAGCTATGGCTACACCTTC
.	TRBV5-1	TRBJ1-1	.	CASSPTGVNTEAFF	TGCGCCAGCAGCCCCACCGGGGTCAACACTGAAGCTTTCTTT
.	TRBV29-1	TRBJ2-6	.	CSVVGVSGANVLTF	TGCAGCGTCGTGGGCGTCTCTGGGGCCAACGTCCTGACTTTC
.	TRBV5-6	TRBJ2-2	.	CASSPGQRTGELFF	TGTGCCAGCAGCCCAGGACAGCGTACTGGGGAGCTGTTTTTT
.	TRBV6-5	TRBJ2-6	.	CASSYNRAGANVLTF	TGTGCCAGCAGTTATAACAGAGCTGGGGCCAACGTCCTGACTTTC
.	TRBV5-1	TRBJ2-1	TRBD2	CASRLAGGSSYNEQFF	TGCGCCAGTCGACTAGCGGGAGGGAGCTCCTACAATGAGCAGTTCTTC
few	TRBV4-1	TRBJ2-4	TRBD1	CASSQDLTGGKNIQYF	TGCGCCAGCAGCCAAGATCTGACAGGGGGCAAAAACATTCAGTACTTC
.	TRBV2	TRBJ2-3	TRBD1	CASSTRQGGTDTQYF	TGTGCCAGCAGTACCCGACAGGGTGGCACAGATACGCAGTATTTT
few	TRBV5-4	TRBJ2-3	TRBD2	CASSKKRGARDTQYF	TGTGCCAGCAGCAAAAAGCGGGGGGCGCGAGATACGCAGTATTTT
.	TRBV6-5	TRBJ2-7	.	CASSYRDGSSYEQYF	TGTGCCAGCAGTTATAGGGACGGGAGCTCCTACGAGCAGTACTTC
.	TRBV2	TRBJ2-7	.	CASSEGWSGSSLYEQYF	TGTGCCAGCAGTGAAGGGTGGAGCGGGTCCTCTTTATACGAGCAGTACTTC
.	TRBV5-5	TRBJ2-7	TRBD1	CASSPGVDRLYEQYF	TGTGCCAGCAGCCCAGGAGTGGACAGGCTCTACGAGCAGTACTTC
.	TRBV30	TRBJ1-2	.	CASLNGDFSYGYTF	TGTGCCAGTTTAAACGGGGACTTCTCGTATGGCTACACCTTC
.	TRBV11-2	TRBJ2-5	.	CASSLQLETQYF	TGTGCCAGCAGCCTCCAACTGGAGACCCAGTACTTC
once	TRBV27	TRBJ1-5	.	CASSLNRVSQPQHF	TGTGCCAGCAGTTTAAACAGGGTGAGTCAGCCCCAGCATTTT
.	TRBV11-2	TRBJ2-7	.	CASSPGTRTYEQYF	TGTGCCAGCAGCCCCGGGACTCGAACCTACGAGCAGTACTTC
.	TRBV5-1	TRBJ2-5	TRBD1	CASSFFGTQGETQYF	TGCGCCAGCAGCTTTTTCGGGACACAGGGGGAGACCCAGTACTTC
few	TRBV9	TRBJ1-3	.	CASSGGEAGRNTIYF	TGTGCCAGCAGCGGAGGCGAGGCCGGCAGAAACACCATATATTTT
.	TRBV2	TRBJ2-1	TRBD2	CARSTSGVSYNEQFF	TGTGCCAGGTCGACTAGCGGGGTCTCCTACAATGAGCAGTTCTTC
.	TRBV7-6	TRBJ2-5	TRBD2	CASSAPAGLQETQYF	TGTGCCAGCAGCGCCCCGGCGGGACTACAAGAGACCCAGTACTTC
few	TRBV2	TRBJ2-6	TRBD1	CASSPGQGLPGANGLTF	TGTGCCAGCAGCCCGGGACAGGGCCTCCCTGGGGCCAACGGCCTGACTTTC
few	TRBV6-6	TRBJ2-7	.	CASSPPTGEQYF	TGTGCCAGCAGTCCCCCTACCGGCGAGCAGTACTTC
few	TRBV6-1	TRBJ1-2	.	CASSYTAYGYTF	TGTGCCAGCAGTTATACAGCCTATGGCTACACCTTC
.	TRBV11-2	TRBJ2-5	.	CASSLEGRGYQETQYF	TGTGCCAGCAGCTTAGAAGGCAGGGGTTACCAAGAGACCCAGTACTTC
.	TRBV28	TRBJ2-1	.	CASRSRDTYNEQFF	TGTGCCAGCAGGAGCCGGGACACCTACAATGAGCAGTTCTTC
.	TRBV28	TRBJ2-4	.	CASSRPETKNSQYF	TGTGCCAGCAGTCGGCCCGAGACCAAAAACAGTCAGTACTTC
.	TRBV27	TRBJ2-7	.	CASSPWGGEQYF	TGTGCCAGCAGTCCTTGGGGCGGCGAGCAGTACTTC
.	TRBV27	TRBJ2-7	TRBD2	CASSLSLAGVYEQYF	TGTGCCAGCAGTTTATCTCTAGCGGGAGTTTACGAGCAGTACTTC
once	TRBV5-1	TRBJ1-6	.	CASSLDRYSPLHF	TGCGCCAGCAGCTTAGACAGGTATTCACCCCTCCACTTT
few	TRBV25-1	TRBJ1-1	.	CASRAKGVGLSTEAFF	TGTGCCAGCCGGGCCAAGGGGGTTGGTTTGAGTACTGAAGCTTTCTTT
few	TRBV9	TRBJ2-1	TRBD1	CASSVAPHQGVGNEQFF	TGTGCCAGCAGCGTAGCCCCACATCAGGGGGTTGGCAATGAGCAGTTCTTC
.	TRBV6-6	TRBJ2-5	.	CASSRGLQETQYF	TGTGCCAGCAGTCGGGGACTCCAAGAGACCCAGTACTTC